This T cell receptor (beta chain) was profiled in a study of cytomegalovirus exposure and HLA in healthy donors. With regard to this clone: Antigen: not known.

CDR3 length: 13 amino acids. Germline V CDR1 and CDR2: LNHDA, SQIVND (reference sequence). Trimming shortened V by 1 base and J by 6 bases, and 9 bases separated the two germline ends. Study-wide results and limits: Reports credit the classifier with highly specific, highly sensitive diagnosis of cytomegalovirus status. Available immune exposure information was restricted to CMV serostatus only. Associated with cytomegalovirus, according to the listing, were approximately 160 TCR beta chains.

PCR was performed using 60 Vbeta and 13 Jbeta primers. TCRdb's copy holds only in-frame clones and misses some; the assay was immunoSEQ multiplex PCR. Recorded here are around 120,000 clones; the top ten clones represent around 3.6%. Nominally healthy donors were sampled, though unrecorded immune exposures were likely. Sample: PBMCs. This clonotype was obtained from a man between 18 and 35 years old in good health and CMV-seronegative. J is TRBJ1-1 and V is TRBV19; D might be TRBD1 (6 bases). CDR3 residues: CASSIGRGPEAFF. The CDR3 nucleotides read TGTGCCAGTAGTATAGGCAGGGGCCCTGAAGCTTTCTTT.